Shown below are 16 T cell receptor beta chains from a single sample sequenced in a study of blood T cell repertoires in COVID-19. Sequencing used immunoSEQ multiplex PCR; TCRdb keeps in-frame clones, though not all of them. The sample contains 80,000 to 100,000 clones, over 70% of which appear only once. Sequencing used peripheral blood. The source is a human donor in a cohort sampled during active COVID-19.

In this sample, this clone turned up once. J is TRBJ1-2 and V is TRBV7-2, with D perhaps TRBD1 (6 bases). Germline values: CDR1 SGHTA, CDR2 FQGNSA. The V end lost 3 bases, the J end lost 2 bases, and 13 bases lay between the germline ends. The CDR3 runs to 15 residues. CDR3 amino acids: CASSFPGEINYGYTF. The CDR3 nucleotides are TGTGCCAGCAGCTTCCCAGGGGAAATCAACTATGGCTACACCTTC.

This chain links TRBV2 with TRBJ1-1; D unclear. Per germline, CDR1 SNHLY and CDR2 FYNNEI. This CDR3 is built from 11 residues. V was pared by 7 bases and J by 5 bases, with 8 bases between. This CDR3 is CASMRVTEAFF. In nucleotides, the CDR3 is TGTGCCAGCATGAGGGTAACTGAAGCTTTCTTT.

The V and J genes are TRBV19 and TRBJ1-1; 7 positions agree with TRBD1. The CDR3 length is 15 residues. In germline, CDR1 is LNHDA, CDR2 SQIVND (reference sequence). V trimming: 0 bases; J trimming: 6 bases; junction bases outside the gene matches: 7. The CDR3 sequence: CASSIDQGGLAEAFF. Written as DNA, the CDR3 is TGTGCCAGTAGTATAGATCAGGGGGGACTCGCTGAAGCTTTCTTT.

This clone was seen more than once but under ten times. Relative to the germline gene, one junction end is altered; a read error may explain this. The chain recombines TRBV30 with TRBJ2-2; maybe TRBD1 (6 bases). The CDR3 is made up of 15 amino acids. CDR1 is GTSNPN, CDR2 SVGIG, per germline (reference sequence). The CDR3 sequence is CASTSPGAKTGELFF. The DNA of the CDR3 is TGTGCCTCCACCTCCCCAGGGGCGAAGACCGGGGAGCTGTTTTTT. Variable domain in full (rest from reference TRBV30 and TRBJ2-2): SQTIHQWPATLVQPVGSPLSLECTVEGTSNPNLYWYRQAAGRGLQLLFYSVGIGQISSEVPQNLSASRPQDRQFILSSKKLLLSDSGFYLCASTSPGAKTGELFFGEGSRLTVL.

This sequence joins TRBV11-3 and TRBJ1-1; 8 bases fit TRBD1. Germline V lookup: CDR1 SGHNT, CDR2 YENEEA. The CDR3 has 16 amino acids. Trimming cost V 5 bases and J 3 bases; bases outside gene matches: 11. CDR3 region: CASSARFTGGDTEAFF. The CDR3 coding sequence is TGTGCCAGCAGCGCCCGCTTCACAGGGGGGGACACTGAAGCTTTCTTT.

The rearrangement joins TRBV6-5 to TRBJ2-7, with D unresolved. CDR1 is MNHEY, CDR2 SVGAGI, per germline. V lost 3 bases, J lost 2 bases, and 8 bases lay in between. CDR3 length equals 13 residues. In DNA, the CDR3 is TGTGCCAGCAGTTATAGACATCCCTACGAGCAGTACGTC. Residues: CASSYRHPYEQYV.

The chain is built from TRBV9 and TRBJ1-1; perhaps TRBD1 as D (5 bases). The V gene lost 1 base and the J gene lost 1 base, with 11 bases spanning the gap. The CDR3 totals 15 residues. CDR1 is SGDLS and CDR2 is YYNGEE in the germline V gene. This chain's CDR3 is CASSVWPGGNTEAFF. The CDR3, as DNA: TGTGCCAGCAGCGTATGGCCGGGGGGGAACACTGAAGCTTTCTTT.

V is TRBV4-1 and J is TRBJ1-5; perhaps TRBD1 as D (6 bases). Germline CDR1 MGHRA, CDR2 YSYEKL. This CDR3 is 17 amino acids long. V was pared by 3 bases and J by 0 bases, with 15 bases between. This chain's CDR3 is CASSHIGTPLSNQPQHF. The CDR3 region has the DNA TGCGCCAGCAGCCACATAGGGACACCTCTTAGCAATCAGCCCCAGCATTTT.

This clone appeared once. The chain uses TRBV5-1 and TRBJ1-1; D remains ambiguous. Trimming left V 0 bases short and J 5 bases short, with 11 bases between. Germline V CDR1 and CDR2: SGHRS, YFSETQ. This CDR3 region has 14 residues. This CDR3 reads CASSLVGGETEAFF. Here the CDR3 DNA reads TGCGCCAGCAGCTTGGTTGGAGGCGAGACTGAAGCTTTCTTT.

The V gene is TRBV5-1, the J gene TRBJ2-5, with 11 positions matching TRBD1. Germline V CDR1 and CDR2: SGHRS, YFSETQ. The CDR3 is 16 amino acids. Trimming removed 4 bases from V and 5 bases from J; junction bases left unmatched: 10. Here the CDR3 DNA reads TGCGCCAGCAGCCAAAGGACAGGGGGCCGGAGTGAGACCCAGTACTTC. Translating it yields CASSQRTGGRSETQYF.

About this clone itself: This specimen includes other DNA sequences encoding the same CDR3. In DNA, the CDR3 is TGTGCCAGCATCCTCCGGGGCTACGAGCAGTACTTC. It specifies CASILRGYEQYF. The rearrangement uses TRBV2 and TRBJ2-7; D might be TRBD2 (5 bases). The CDR3 covers 12 residues. The V gene's germline CDR1 is SNHLY and CDR2 FYNNEI. Trimming removed 7 bases at V and 3 bases at J, with 10 bases between.

V gene TRBV5-6 combines with J gene TRBJ1-4; D possibly corresponds to TRBD1 (5 bases). The V gene lost 4 bases and the J gene lost 3 bases, with 16 bases spanning the gap. This CDR3 is built from 16 residues. CDR1 and CDR2 (germline): SGHDT, YYEEEE. The CDR3 region has the DNA TGTGCCAGCAGCCCATTAAAGCCGGGGGCTAATGAAAAACTGTTTTTT. It specifies CASSPLKPGANEKLFF.

This clone occurred a few times. The chain is built from TRBV15 and TRBJ2-1; the D gene is possibly TRBD2 (5 bases). V was cut by 5 bases and J by 5 bases, with 16 bases left in between. The CDR3 runs to 15 residues. Germline CDR1 LNHNV, CDR2 YYDKDF (reference sequence). This CDR3 reads CATSPERISNNEQFF. The CDR3 DNA reads as TGTGCCACCAGCCCCGAGCGGATAAGTAACAATGAGCAGTTCTTC. Full variable domain (missing parts from reference TRBV15 and TRBJ2-1): DAMVIQNPRYQVTQFGKPVTLSCSQTLNHNVMYWYQQKSSQAPKLLFHYYDKDFNNEADTPDNFQSRRPNTSFCFLDIRSPGLGDTAMYLCATSPERISNNEQFFGPGTRLTVL.

The chain has TRBV18 and TRBJ2-5, with TRBD1 as a possible D gene (6 bases). Trimming took off 1 base at V and 10 bases at J, with 16 bases between the two ends. Germline V gene data show CDR1 as KGHSH and CDR2 as LQKENI. The CDR3 has 14 amino acids. The CDR3 sequence is CASSPRDTKSGQYF. CDR3 nucleotide sequence: TGTGCCAGCTCACCACGGGACACCAAAAGTGGCCAGTACTTC. The whole variable domain, remainder taken from reference TRBV18 and TRBJ2-5, is NAGVMQNPRHLVRRRGQEARLRCSPMKGHSHVYWYRQLPEEGLKFMVYLQKENIIDESGMPKERFSAEFPKEGPSILRIQQVVRGDSAAYFCASSPRDTKSGQYFGPGTRLLVL.

The chain is built from TRBV12-3 or TRBV12-4 and TRBJ2-7; possibly TRBD2 for D (5 bases). The length of the CDR3 is 11 residues. The germline V and J ends were trimmed by 5 bases and 4 bases, with 6 bases remaining between them. In DNA, the CDR3 is TGTGCCAGCAGTAGCGGATACGAGCAGTACTTC. This translates into CASSSGYEQYF.

The chain is built from TRBV18 and TRBJ2-3; TRBD1 aligns across 9 bases. The trim removed 2 bases at V and 3 bases at J, leaving 3 bases unmatched. The CDR3 spans 15 residues. Germline V gene sequence: CDR1 KGHSH, CDR2 LQKENI. The CDR3 sequence is CASSPKGQGTDTQYF. The CDR3 DNA sequence: TGTGCCAGCTCACCAAAGGGACAGGGAACAGATACGCAGTATTTT.